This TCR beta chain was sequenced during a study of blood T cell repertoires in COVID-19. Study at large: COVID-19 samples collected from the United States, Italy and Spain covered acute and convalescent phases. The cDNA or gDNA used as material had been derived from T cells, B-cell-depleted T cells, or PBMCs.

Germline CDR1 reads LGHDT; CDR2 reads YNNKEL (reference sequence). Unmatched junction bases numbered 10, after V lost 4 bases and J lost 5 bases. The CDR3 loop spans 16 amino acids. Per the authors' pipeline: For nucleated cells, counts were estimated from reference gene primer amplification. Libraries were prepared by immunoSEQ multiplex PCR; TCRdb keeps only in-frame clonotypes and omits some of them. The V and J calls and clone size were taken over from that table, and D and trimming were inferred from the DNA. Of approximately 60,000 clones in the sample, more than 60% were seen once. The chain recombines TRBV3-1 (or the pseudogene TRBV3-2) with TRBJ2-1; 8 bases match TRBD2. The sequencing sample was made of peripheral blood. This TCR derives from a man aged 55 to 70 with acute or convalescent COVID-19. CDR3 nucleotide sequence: TGTGCCAGCAGCCGAAAAGAGCGGGGGCGCAACAATGAGCAGTTCTTC. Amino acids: CASSRKERGRNNEQFF.